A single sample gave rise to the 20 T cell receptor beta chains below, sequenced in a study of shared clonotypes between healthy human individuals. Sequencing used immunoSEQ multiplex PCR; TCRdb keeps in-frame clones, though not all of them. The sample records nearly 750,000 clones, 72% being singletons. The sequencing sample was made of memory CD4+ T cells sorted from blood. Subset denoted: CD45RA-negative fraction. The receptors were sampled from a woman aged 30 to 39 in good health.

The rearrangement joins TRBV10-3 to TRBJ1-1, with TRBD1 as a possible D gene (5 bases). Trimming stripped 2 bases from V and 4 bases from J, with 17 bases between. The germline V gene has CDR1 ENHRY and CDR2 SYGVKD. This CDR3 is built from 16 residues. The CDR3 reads CAISEAAGGTGTEAFF. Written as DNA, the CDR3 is TGTGCCATCAGTGAGGCCGCGGGGGGGACGGGCACTGAAGCTTTCTTT.

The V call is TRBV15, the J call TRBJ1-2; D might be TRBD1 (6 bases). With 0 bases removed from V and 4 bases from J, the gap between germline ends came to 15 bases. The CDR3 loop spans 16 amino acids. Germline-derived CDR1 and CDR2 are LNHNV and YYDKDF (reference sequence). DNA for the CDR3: TGTGCCACCAGCAGAGAGGTCAGGGGTCGGCCCTATGGCTACACCTTC. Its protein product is CATSREVRGRPYGYTF.

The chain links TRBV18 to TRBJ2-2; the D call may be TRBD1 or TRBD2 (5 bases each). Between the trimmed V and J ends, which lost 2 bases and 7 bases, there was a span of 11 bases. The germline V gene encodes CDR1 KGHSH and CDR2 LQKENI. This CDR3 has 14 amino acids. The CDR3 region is CASSPGTRGGELFF. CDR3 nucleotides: TGTGCCAGCTCACCAGGGACCCGGGGCGGGGAGCTGTTTTTT.

The CDR3 DNA follows: TGCGCCAGCAGCAAAGCGGGAGGGGTTTTTATGAGGAATGAGCAGTTCTTC. This translates into CASSKAGGVFMRNEQFF. The chain is built from TRBV4-1 and TRBJ2-1, with TRBD2 matching 10 bases. The CDR3 extends over 17 amino acids. The V gene's germline CDR1 is MGHRA and CDR2 YSYEKL. With 5 bases clipped from V and 7 bases from J, the junction kept 14 bases outside the gene matches.

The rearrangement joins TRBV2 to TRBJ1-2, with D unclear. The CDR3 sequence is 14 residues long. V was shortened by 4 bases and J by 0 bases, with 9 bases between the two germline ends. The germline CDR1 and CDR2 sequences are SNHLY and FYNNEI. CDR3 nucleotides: TGTGCCAGCAGTGGTCAGACGGCTAACTATGGCTACACCTTC. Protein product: CASSGQTANYGYTF.

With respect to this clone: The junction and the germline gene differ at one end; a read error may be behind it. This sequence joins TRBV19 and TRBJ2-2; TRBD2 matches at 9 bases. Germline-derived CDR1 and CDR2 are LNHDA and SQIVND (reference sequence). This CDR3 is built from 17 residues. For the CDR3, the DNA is TGTGCCAGTAGTGCCCTCAGGGCTAGCGGGAACACCAGGGAGCTGTTTTTT. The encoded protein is CASSALRASGNTRELFF.

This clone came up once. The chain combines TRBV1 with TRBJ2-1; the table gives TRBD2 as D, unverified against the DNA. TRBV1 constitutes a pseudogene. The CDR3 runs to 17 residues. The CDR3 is CTSSQDPAGGFYNEQFF. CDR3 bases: TGCACCAGCAGCCAAGATCCAGCGGGAGGATTCTACAATGAGCAGTTCTTC.

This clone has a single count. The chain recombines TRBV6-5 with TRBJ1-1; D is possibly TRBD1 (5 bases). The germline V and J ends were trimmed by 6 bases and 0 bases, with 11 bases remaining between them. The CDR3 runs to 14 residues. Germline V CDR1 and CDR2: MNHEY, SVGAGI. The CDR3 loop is CASRKGVLNTEAFF. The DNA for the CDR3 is TGTGCCAGCAGAAAAGGGGTCTTGAACACTGAAGCTTTCTTT.

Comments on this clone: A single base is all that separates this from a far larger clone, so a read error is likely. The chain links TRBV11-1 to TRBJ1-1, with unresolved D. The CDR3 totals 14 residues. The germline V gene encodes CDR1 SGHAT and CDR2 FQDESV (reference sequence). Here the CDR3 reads CASSLDPAHTEAFF. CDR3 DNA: TGCGCCAGCAGCTTAGACCCGGCACACACTGAAGCTTTCTTT.

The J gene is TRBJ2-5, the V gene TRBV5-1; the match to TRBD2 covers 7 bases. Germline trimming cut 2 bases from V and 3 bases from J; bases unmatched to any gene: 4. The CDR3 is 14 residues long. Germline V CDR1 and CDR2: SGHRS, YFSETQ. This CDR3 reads CASSFASGKETQYF. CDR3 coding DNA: TGCGCCAGCAGCTTCGCCAGCGGGAAAGAGACCCAGTACTTC.

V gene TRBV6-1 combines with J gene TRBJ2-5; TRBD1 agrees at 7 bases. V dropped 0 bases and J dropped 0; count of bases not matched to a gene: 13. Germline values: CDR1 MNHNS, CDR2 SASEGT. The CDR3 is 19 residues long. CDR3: CASSEALSSTGYNQETQYF. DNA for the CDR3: TGTGCCAGCAGTGAAGCGCTCAGTTCGACAGGGTACAACCAAGAGACCCAGTACTTC.

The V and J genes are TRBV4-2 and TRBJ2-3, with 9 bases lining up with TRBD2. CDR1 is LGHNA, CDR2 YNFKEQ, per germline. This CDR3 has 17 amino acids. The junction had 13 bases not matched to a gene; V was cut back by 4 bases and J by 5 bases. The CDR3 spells CASSPQLAGISGDTQYF. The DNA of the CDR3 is TGTGCCAGCAGCCCACAACTAGCGGGTATTAGTGGAGATACGCAGTATTTT.

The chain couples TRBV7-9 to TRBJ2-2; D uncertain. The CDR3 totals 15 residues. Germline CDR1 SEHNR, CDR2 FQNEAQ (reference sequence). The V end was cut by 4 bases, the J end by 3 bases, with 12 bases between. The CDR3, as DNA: TGTGCCAGCAGCTCCTGGCGACTGGACACCGGGGAGCTGTTTTTT. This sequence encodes CASSSWRLDTGELFF.

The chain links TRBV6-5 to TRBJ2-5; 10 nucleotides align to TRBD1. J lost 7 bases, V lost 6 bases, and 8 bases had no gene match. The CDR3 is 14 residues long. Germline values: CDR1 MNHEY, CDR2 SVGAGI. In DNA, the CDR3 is TGTGCCAGCAGAACCGGGACAGGGGACCGGACCCAGTACTTC. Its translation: CASRTGTGDRTQYF.

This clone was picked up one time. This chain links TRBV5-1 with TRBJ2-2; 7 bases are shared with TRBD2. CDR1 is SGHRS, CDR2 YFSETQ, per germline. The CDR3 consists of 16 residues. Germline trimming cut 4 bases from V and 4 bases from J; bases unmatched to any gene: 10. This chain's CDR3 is CASSPGGASSTGELFF. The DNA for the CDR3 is TGCGCCAGCAGCCCGGGGGGTGCTAGCAGCACCGGGGAGCTGTTTTTT. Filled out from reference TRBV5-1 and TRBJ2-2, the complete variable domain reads KAGVTQTPRYLIKTRGQQVTLSCSPISGHRSVSWYQQTPGQGLQFLFEYFSETQRNKGNFPGRFSGRQFSNSRSEMNVSTLELGDSALYLCASSPGGASSTGELFFGEGSRLTVL.

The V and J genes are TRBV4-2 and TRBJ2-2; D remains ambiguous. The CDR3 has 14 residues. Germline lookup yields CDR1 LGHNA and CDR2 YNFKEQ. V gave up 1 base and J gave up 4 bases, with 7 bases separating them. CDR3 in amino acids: CASSQGRTTGELFF. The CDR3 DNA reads TGTGCCAGCAGCCAAGGACGGACCACCGGGGAGCTGTTTTTT.

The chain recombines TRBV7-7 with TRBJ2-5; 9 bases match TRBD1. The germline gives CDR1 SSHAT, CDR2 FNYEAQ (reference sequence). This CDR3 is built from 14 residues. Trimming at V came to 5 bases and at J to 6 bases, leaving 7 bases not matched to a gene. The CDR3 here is CASSRDRDIKTQYF. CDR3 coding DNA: TGTGCCAGCAGCCGGGACAGGGATATTAAGACCCAGTACTTC.

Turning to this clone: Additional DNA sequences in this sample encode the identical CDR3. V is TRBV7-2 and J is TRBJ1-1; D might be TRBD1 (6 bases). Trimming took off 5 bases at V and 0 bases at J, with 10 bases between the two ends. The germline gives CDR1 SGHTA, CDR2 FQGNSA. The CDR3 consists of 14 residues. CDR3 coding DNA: TGTGCCAGCAGCCCACAGGGCATGAACACTGAAGCTTTCTTT. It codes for CASSPQGMNTEAFF.

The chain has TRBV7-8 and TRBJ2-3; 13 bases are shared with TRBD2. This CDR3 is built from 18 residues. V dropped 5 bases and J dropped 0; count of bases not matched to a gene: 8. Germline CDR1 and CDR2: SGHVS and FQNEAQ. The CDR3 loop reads CASSPTRTSGSSTDTQYF. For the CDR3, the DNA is TGTGCCAGCAGCCCGACGCGGACTAGCGGGAGCAGCACAGATACGCAGTATTTT.

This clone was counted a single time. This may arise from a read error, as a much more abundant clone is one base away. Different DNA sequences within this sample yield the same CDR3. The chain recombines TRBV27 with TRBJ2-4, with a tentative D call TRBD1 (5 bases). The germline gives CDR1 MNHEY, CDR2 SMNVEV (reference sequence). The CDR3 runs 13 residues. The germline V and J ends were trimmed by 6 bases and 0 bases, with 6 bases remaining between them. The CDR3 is CASRGLAKNIQYF. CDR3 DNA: TGTGCCAGCAGGGGGCTAGCCAAAAACATTCAGTACTTC.